This T cell receptor beta chain emerged from a study of cytomegalovirus exposure and HLA in healthy donors. Points from the study as a whole: In a later analysis, compared with equally common non-associated chains, HLA-associated beta chains were more expanded. Earlier findings revealed that most TCR beta V segments proved productive either about 87% or about 30% of the time.

PCR used 60 Vbeta primers and 13 Jbeta primers. In the authors' workflow: Later work found 65 million to 85 million unique TCR beta chains, with approximately 12 million shared. The assay was immunoSEQ multiplex PCR, and TCRdb's table has in-frame clones only and misses some. V, J and clone size derive from that table, while D and trimming were established from the DNA sequence. The repertoire holds 210,000 or so clones, with about 85% as singletons. V dropped 6 bases and J dropped 10; count of bases not matched to a gene: 9. The germline CDR1 and CDR2 sequences are SEHNR and FQNEAQ (reference sequence). The length of the CDR3 is 15 residues. For this clone: Its target is unknown.

This sequence joins TRBV7-9 and TRBJ1-6; 10 bases agree with TRBD1. The sequencing input was PBMCs. This TCR came from a girl aged 2 to 10 in good health and CMV-seronegative. CDR3 sequence (DNA): TGTGCCAGCAGACATACCGGGACAGGGGAATCACCCCTCCACTTT. Encoded protein: CASRHTGTGESPLHF.